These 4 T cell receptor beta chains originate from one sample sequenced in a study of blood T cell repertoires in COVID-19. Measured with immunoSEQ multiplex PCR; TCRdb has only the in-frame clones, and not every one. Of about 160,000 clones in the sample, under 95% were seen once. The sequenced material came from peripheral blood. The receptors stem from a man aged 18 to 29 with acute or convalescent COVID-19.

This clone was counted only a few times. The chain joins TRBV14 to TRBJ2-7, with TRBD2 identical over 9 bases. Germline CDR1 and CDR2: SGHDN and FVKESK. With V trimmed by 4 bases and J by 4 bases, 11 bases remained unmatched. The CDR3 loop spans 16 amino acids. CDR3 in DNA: TGTGCCAGCAGCCTCCGATCCCTAGCGGGGCCGTACGAGCAGTACTTC. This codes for CASSLRSLAGPYEQYF.

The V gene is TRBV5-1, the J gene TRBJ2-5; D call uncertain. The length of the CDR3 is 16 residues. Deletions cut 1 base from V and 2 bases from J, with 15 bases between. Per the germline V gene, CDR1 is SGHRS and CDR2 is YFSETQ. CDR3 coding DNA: TGCGCCAGCAGCTTGTTCCCTCCTACCGATCAAGAGACCCAGTACTTC. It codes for CASSLFPPTDQETQYF.

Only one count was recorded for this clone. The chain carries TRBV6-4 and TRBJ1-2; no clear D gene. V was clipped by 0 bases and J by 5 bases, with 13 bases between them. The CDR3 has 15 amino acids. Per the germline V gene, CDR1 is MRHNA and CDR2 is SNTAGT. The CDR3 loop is CASSDSPGVPYGYTF. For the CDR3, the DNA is TGTGCCAGCAGTGACTCTCCCGGAGTTCCGTATGGCTACACCTTC.

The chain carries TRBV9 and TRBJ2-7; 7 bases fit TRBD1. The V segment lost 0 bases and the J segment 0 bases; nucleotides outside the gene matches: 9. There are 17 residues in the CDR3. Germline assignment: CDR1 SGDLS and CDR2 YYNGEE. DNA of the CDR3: TGTGCCAGCAGCGTAGGGGTCGGGACAGCCTCCTCCTACGAGCAGTACTTC. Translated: CASSVGVGTASSYEQYF.